Below are 5 T cell receptor beta chains sequenced from a single sample in a study of patients and donors after allogeneic stem cell transplantation. TCRdb re-derived calls from the RT-PCR reads in MiXCR, one entry per CDR3 protein. The profile shows around 200,000 distinct CDR3 sequences, more than 35% of them singletons. The sequencing input was blood, either unsorted or a sorted T cell fraction (not recorded which). The receptors were sampled from a human donor who was either an allogeneic HSCT recipient or a stem cell or donor lymphocyte infusion donor (not recorded which). It is not recorded whose cells these are; they may come from a transplant donor.

This clonotype appeared a few times. CDR3 protein: CASSHITGNYGYTF. The CDR3 DNA is TGCGCCAGCAGCCACATCACAGGGAACTATGGCTACACCTTC. This sequence joins TRBV4-3 and TRBJ1-2; D perhaps matches TRBD1 (6 bases). The CDR3 runs 14 residues. The V gene lost 3 bases and the J gene lost 2 bases, with 10 bases spanning the gap. Germline V gene lookup returns CDR1 LGHNA and CDR2 YSLEER.

This sequence joins TRBV10-3 and TRBJ1-5, with TRBD1 matching over 9 bases. The V gene's germline CDR1 is ENHRY and CDR2 SYGVKD. The J segment lost 7 bases and the V segment lost 3 bases, leaving 7 bases of the junction unmatched. This CDR3 is built from 15 residues. The CDR3 nucleotides are TGTGCCATCAGTGACTCGGACAGGGGATACCAGCCCCAGCATTTT. Translated, it gives CAISDSDRGYQPQHF.

The DNA for the CDR3 is TGTGCCAGCAGCCCCGGGACAGGGACTTATGGCTACACCTTC. Amino acids: CASSPGTGTYGYTF. The chain links TRBV5-6 to TRBJ1-2, with 9 bases fitting TRBD1. This CDR3 comprises 14 residues. From germline, CDR1 is SGHDT and CDR2 YYEEEE. The ends lost 4 bases at V and 5 bases at J; junction bases unmatched: 6. Variable domain in full (rest from reference TRBV5-6 and TRBJ1-2): DAGVTQSPTHLIKTRGQQVTLRCSPKSGHDTVSWYQQALGQGPQFIFQYYEEEERQRGNFPDRFSGHQFPNYSSELNVNALLLGDSALYLCASSPGTGTYGYTFGSGTRLTVV.

The chain is built from TRBV29-1 and TRBJ2-5; TRBD2 matches 10 bases. Germline values: CDR1 SQVTM, CDR2 ANQGSEA. CDR3 length: 14 amino acids. Germline trimming cut 6 bases from V and 2 bases from J; bases unmatched to any gene: 6. As DNA, the CDR3 is TGCAGCGTGTTAATAGCGGGGGGTCAAGAGACCCAGTACTTC. This translates into CSVLIAGGQETQYF.

This chain uses TRBV20-1 with TRBJ2-5; 7 bases are a match to TRBD1. CDR3 size: 12 residues. V gave up 3 bases and J gave up 4 bases; unmatched junction bases: 2. Germline loops: CDR1 DFQATT, CDR2 SNEGSKA (reference sequence). The CDR3 loop is CSARRQGETQYF. In DNA form, the CDR3 reads TGCAGTGCTAGGAGACAGGGAGAGACCCAGTACTTC.